This T cell receptor beta chain was sequenced during a study of technical replicates of blood from a few donors. Trimming left V 0 bases short and J 7 bases short, with 11 bases between. Germline V CDR1 and CDR2: SGHDT, YYEEEE. This CDR3 has 14 amino acids. This table comes from immunoSEQ multiplex PCR, and its TCRdb copy is limited to in-frame clones, with some not included. The repertoire has about 81,000 clones, approximately 78% of them found once; the top ten carry around 3.9%. Sequences were obtained from PBMCs. This sequence was found in a human donor in good health. Some clones in this sample may be carry-over from other donors' samples. This chain connects TRBV5-6 to TRBJ1-5; no reliable D call. In DNA, the CDR3 is TGTGCCAGCAGCTTGGTAGCCCTGAGGCAGCCCCAGCATTTT. This translates into CASSLVALRQPQHF.